The rows below give T cell receptor beta chains drawn from one sample of a study of siplizumab effects on memory and regulatory T cells. Generated by immunoSEQ multiplex PCR, the TCRdb table keeps only in-frame clones and is missing some. The sample records approximately 110,000 clones, around 92% being singletons. The sample consisted of Tregs sorted from blood. The receptors originated from a human donor in good health. The CDR3 runs from the conserved cysteine through the conserved F or W. The D gene is left open where the match is weak. Size values are once, few and many counts, or a class for expanded clones, and some rows have none.

v_gene: TRBV5-5; abundance: once; d_gene: TRBD2; j_gene: TRBJ2-1; CDR3nt: TGTGCCAGCGGGAGACTAGCGGGAGTCACTGAGCAGTTCTTC; CDR3aa: CASGRLAGVTEQFF
v_gene: TRBV7-3; abundance: NA; d_gene: NA; j_gene: TRBJ2-1; CDR3nt: TGTGCCAGCAGCTTAAGCGCTTACAATGAGCAGTTCTTC; CDR3aa: CASSLSAYNEQFF
v_gene: TRBV7-2; abundance: few; d_gene: NA; j_gene: TRBJ1-1; CDR3nt: TGTGCCAGCAGCTTAGACAGCTCCTACACTGAAGCTTTCTTT; CDR3aa: CASSLDSSYTEAFF
v_gene: TRBV10-2; abundance: NA; d_gene: NA; j_gene: TRBJ1-2; CDR3nt: TGCGCCAGCAGTGTCGGGGCAGGGAGTCGGTACACCTTC; CDR3aa: CASSVGAGSRYTF
v_gene: TRBV5-4; abundance: NA; d_gene: TRBD2; j_gene: TRBJ2-1; CDR3nt: TGTGCCAGCAGCTTGGCCCGGGCTAGCGGGTACAATGAGCAGTTCTTC; CDR3aa: CASSLARASGYNEQFF
v_gene: TRBV30; abundance: NA; d_gene: TRBD1; j_gene: TRBJ1-1; CDR3nt: TGTGCCTGGAACCTCGGACAGGGAAAGGCTGAAGCTTTCTTT; CDR3aa: CAWNLGQGKAEAFF
v_gene: TRBV7-3; abundance: NA; d_gene: NA; j_gene: TRBJ2-1; CDR3nt: TGTGCCAGCAGCCCCGGGGTAGGTGAGCAGTTCTTC; CDR3aa: CASSPGVGEQFF
v_gene: TRBV16; abundance: NA; d_gene: TRBD1; j_gene: TRBJ2-1; CDR3nt: TGTGCCAGCAGCCCCACGAGGGACAGATACAATGAGCAGTTCTTC; CDR3aa: CASSPTRDRYNEQFF
v_gene: TRBV30; abundance: NA; d_gene: NA; j_gene: TRBJ1-5; CDR3nt: TGTGCCTGGAGCCCAAGGAGCATGTATCAGCCCCAGCATTTT; CDR3aa: CAWSPRSMYQPQHF
v_gene: TRBV5-6; abundance: NA; d_gene: TRBD1; j_gene: TRBJ1-1; CDR3nt: TGTGCCAGCAGCCCGTTATTTTGGACAGGGGACACTGAAGCTTTCTTT; CDR3aa: CASSPLFWTGDTEAFF
v_gene: TRBV18; abundance: NA; d_gene: NA; j_gene: TRBJ1-6; CDR3nt: TGTGCCAGCTCACCACGCCAGTTGGATTCACCCCTCCACTTT; CDR3aa: CASSPRQLDSPLHF
v_gene: TRBV4-1; abundance: NA; d_gene: TRBD1; j_gene: TRBJ1-5; CDR3nt: TGCGCCAGCAGCCCTGACAGGGGAGGATGGCAGCCCCAGCATTTT; CDR3aa: CASSPDRGGWQPQHF
v_gene: TRBV5-4; abundance: NA; d_gene: TRBD1; j_gene: TRBJ1-4; CDR3nt: TGTGCCAGCAGCTTGGCCGGGACAGGGGATGCAACTAATGAAAAACTGTTTTTT; CDR3aa: CASSLAGTGDATNEKLFF
v_gene: TRBV19; abundance: NA; d_gene: TRBD1; j_gene: TRBJ2-7; CDR3nt: TGTGCCAGTAGTACGCCCGGGACAGGGGTTTACGAGCAGTACTTC; CDR3aa: CASSTPGTGVYEQYF
v_gene: TRBV25-1; abundance: NA; d_gene: NA; j_gene: TRBJ2-3; CDR3nt: TGTGCCAGCAGTATGGTAGGGGTCGCTCGCACAGATACGCAGTATTTT; CDR3aa: CASSMVGVARTDTQYF
v_gene: TRBV6-9; abundance: NA; d_gene: TRBD1; j_gene: TRBJ2-7; CDR3nt: TGTGCCAGCAGGCCGATGACAGGGAATGCCCTCTACGAGCAGTACTTC; CDR3aa: CASRPMTGNALYEQYF
v_gene: TRBV10-3; abundance: NA; d_gene: TRBD2; j_gene: TRBJ2-1; CDR3nt: TGTGCCATCAGTGAGTCTGAGCGGGAGAAGAATGAGCAGTTCTTC; CDR3aa: CAISESEREKNEQFF
v_gene: TRBV4-2; abundance: NA; d_gene: NA; j_gene: TRBJ1-2; CDR3nt: TGTGCCAGCAGCCAAGGATCCAAGCGAGCCGTAGCTAACTATGGCTACACCTTC; CDR3aa: CASSQGSKRAVANYGYTF
v_gene: TRBV6-1; abundance: NA; d_gene: TRBD2; j_gene: TRBJ2-7; CDR3nt: TGTGCCAGCAGCGGTGCCGGGACTAGCTACGAGCAGTACTTC; CDR3aa: CASSGAGTSYEQYF
v_gene: TRBV4-1; abundance: NA; d_gene: NA; j_gene: TRBJ2-7; CDR3nt: TGCGCCAGCAGCCAAGATATGGCGGCCAGGGGCCGGTACGAGCAGTACTTC; CDR3aa: CASSQDMAARGRYEQYF
v_gene: TRBV19; abundance: NA; d_gene: TRBD2; j_gene: TRBJ2-2; CDR3nt: TGTGCCAGTAGTATAGGAGCGGGGTCGAACACCGGGGAGCTGTTTTTT; CDR3aa: CASSIGAGSNTGELFF
v_gene: TRBV30; abundance: NA; d_gene: NA; j_gene: TRBJ2-5; CDR3nt: TGTGCCTGGAGTGTAGGGGTTTGGCGGAACCAAGAGACCCAGTACTTC; CDR3aa: CAWSVGVWRNQETQYF
v_gene: TRBV12-2; abundance: NA; d_gene: NA; j_gene: TRBJ1-3; CDR3nt: TGTGCAAGTCGCGCTCAAAACTTTACAGGGACAGGAAACACCATATATTTT; CDR3aa: CASRAQNFTGTGNTIYF
v_gene: TRBV9; abundance: NA; d_gene: NA; j_gene: TRBJ1-1; CDR3nt: TGTGCCAGCAGCGTAGGTCCCAGCAGAGAAGCTTTCTTT; CDR3aa: CASSVGPSREAFF
v_gene: TRBV29-1; abundance: NA; d_gene: NA; j_gene: TRBJ1-2; CDR3nt: TGCAGCGTTGAAGAGTTTGGGGACGTCCCCTTC; CDR3aa: CSVEEFGDVPF
v_gene: TRBV15; abundance: NA; d_gene: TRBD1; j_gene: TRBJ1-5; CDR3nt: TGTGCCACCAGCAGAGATCTAGGGACAGGGATTTGGAGCAATCAGCCCCAGCATTTT; CDR3aa: CATSRDLGTGIWSNQPQHF
v_gene: TRBV25-1; abundance: NA; d_gene: NA; j_gene: TRBJ1-5; CDR3nt: TGTGCCAGCAAACAGAGATTGGCCCAATTGCGCCTATGGCCCCAGCATTTT; CDR3aa: CASKQRLAQLRLWPQHF
v_gene: TRBV9; abundance: NA; d_gene: TRBD2; j_gene: TRBJ2-6; CDR3nt: TGTGCCAGCAGCTCCGAGGAGGGAGGGGCGGCCTCCTTCCGGGCCAACGTCCTGACTTTC; CDR3aa: CASSSEEGGAASFRANVLTF
v_gene: TRBV6-5; abundance: NA; d_gene: NA; j_gene: TRBJ2-1; CDR3nt: TGTGCCAGCAGAGACCGGGGCCTCAATGAGCAGTTCTTC; CDR3aa: CASRDRGLNEQFF
v_gene: TRBV5-4; abundance: NA; d_gene: NA; j_gene: TRBJ2-1; CDR3nt: TGTGCCAGCAGCCTCCTCAGCTCCTACAATGAGCAGTTCTTC; CDR3aa: CASSLLSSYNEQFF
v_gene: TRBV5-1; abundance: once; d_gene: TRBD1; j_gene: TRBJ1-6; CDR3nt: TGCGCCAGCAGCGTGGACAGGGGAGGTTCACCCCTCCACTTT; CDR3aa: CASSVDRGGSPLHF
v_gene: TRBV10-1; abundance: NA; d_gene: NA; j_gene: TRBJ2-1; CDR3nt: TGCGCCAGCAGCCCGGACGATAACGATGAGCAGTTCTTC; CDR3aa: CASSPDDNDEQFF
v_gene: TRBV12-5; abundance: NA; d_gene: NA; j_gene: TRBJ2-5; CDR3nt: TGTGCTAGTGGTTTGGGCGCTGCAGGGGAGGGAGAGACCCAGTACTTC; CDR3aa: CASGLGAAGEGETQYF
v_gene: TRBV19; abundance: NA; d_gene: NA; j_gene: TRBJ2-7; CDR3nt: TGTGCCAGTAGTATAGACGGGTTCAGCTCCTACGAGCAGTACTTC; CDR3aa: CASSIDGFSSYEQYF
v_gene: TRBV18; abundance: NA; d_gene: NA; j_gene: TRBJ2-3; CDR3nt: TGTGCCAGCCGACGAGGAGGGGCCACAGATACGCAGTATTTT; CDR3aa: CASRRGGATDTQYF
v_gene: TRBV10-1; abundance: NA; d_gene: NA; j_gene: TRBJ2-3; CDR3nt: TGCGCCAGCAGCGGACAGAGTAGCACAGATACGCAGTATTTT; CDR3aa: CASSGQSSTDTQYF
v_gene: TRBV5-4; abundance: NA; d_gene: NA; j_gene: TRBJ2-5; CDR3nt: TGTGCCAGCAGAGTTCAGGGGGGGGAGACCCAGTACTTC; CDR3aa: CASRVQGGETQYF
v_gene: TRBV19; abundance: few; d_gene: NA; j_gene: TRBJ1-2; CDR3nt: TGTGCCAGTACCATCAGAGGCACTGGCTACACCTTC; CDR3aa: CASTIRGTGYTF
v_gene: TRBV19; abundance: NA; d_gene: TRBD2; j_gene: TRBJ2-3; CDR3nt: TGTGCCAGTAGTAGAATACTGCTGCGGGGTAGCGGGAGTCGCACAGATACGCAGTATTTT; CDR3aa: CASSRILLRGSGSRTDTQYF
v_gene: TRBV5-1; abundance: NA; d_gene: NA; j_gene: TRBJ1-6; CDR3nt: TGCGCCAGTACCGACGGATACTATAATTCACTCCTCCACTTT; CDR3aa: CASTDGYYNSLLHF
v_gene: TRBV4-2; abundance: NA; d_gene: NA; j_gene: TRBJ2-1; CDR3nt: TGTGCCAGCAGCCCCCAGGGGGGGGGCGCCGGGAATGAGCAGTTCTTC; CDR3aa: CASSPQGGGAGNEQFF
v_gene: TRBV6-6; abundance: NA; d_gene: NA; j_gene: TRBJ2-2; CDR3nt: TGTGCCAGCAGTTACTTGATTGGCAGGGGGGCCGGGGAGCTGTTTTTT; CDR3aa: CASSYLIGRGAGELFF
v_gene: TRBV18; abundance: once; d_gene: TRBD1; j_gene: TRBJ2-7; CDR3nt: TGTGCCAGCTCACCAGGTGGGACAGGGAAAAACGAGCAGTACTTC; CDR3aa: CASSPGGTGKNEQYF
v_gene: TRBV29-1; abundance: few; d_gene: NA; j_gene: TRBJ1-1; CDR3nt: TGCAGCGCAGCGAAATCGGCGGGCACTGAAGCTTTCTTT; CDR3aa: CSAAKSAGTEAFF
v_gene: TRBV7-9; abundance: NA; d_gene: TRBD1; j_gene: TRBJ2-2; CDR3nt: TGTGCCAGCAGCTTAGCGAGCAGGGGGCGGTGGACCGGGGAGCTGTTTTTT; CDR3aa: CASSLASRGRWTGELFF
v_gene: TRBV19; abundance: NA; d_gene: NA; j_gene: TRBJ2-7; CDR3nt: TGTGCCAGTAGCGGGATCTCAACACTTTCCTCCGAGAGCTACGAGCAGTACTTC; CDR3aa: CASSGISTLSSESYEQYF
v_gene: TRBV29-1; abundance: NA; d_gene: TRBD2; j_gene: TRBJ2-3; CDR3nt: TGCAGCGGCCGAATAACTAGCGGGTGGGATACGCAGTATTTT; CDR3aa: CSGRITSGWDTQYF
v_gene: TRBV4-1; abundance: NA; d_gene: TRBD2; j_gene: TRBJ2-5; CDR3nt: TGCGCCAGCAGCCAAGAACACCTCGGCGGGAGAGATTGGGAGACCCAGTACTTC; CDR3aa: CASSQEHLGGRDWETQYF
v_gene: TRBV19; abundance: NA; d_gene: TRBD1; j_gene: TRBJ1-2; CDR3nt: TGTGCCAGTAACGCACGGGACAGGGGTAACTATGGCTACACCTTC; CDR3aa: CASNARDRGNYGYTF
v_gene: TRBV5-1; abundance: NA; d_gene: TRBD1; j_gene: TRBJ1-4; CDR3nt: TGCGCCAGCAGCTTGGACAGGGGGTATGAAAAACTGTTTTTT; CDR3aa: CASSLDRGYEKLFF
v_gene: TRBV19; abundance: few; d_gene: NA; j_gene: TRBJ1-2; CDR3nt: TGTGCCAGTAGCCAGGACAGCCGCTATGGCTACACCTTC; CDR3aa: CASSQDSRYGYTF
v_gene: TRBV2; abundance: NA; d_gene: NA; j_gene: TRBJ2-3; CDR3nt: TGTGCCAGCAGTGAAGTTGTGGGACTTAAAGATACGCAGTATTTT; CDR3aa: CASSEVVGLKDTQYF
v_gene: TRBV6-6; abundance: NA; d_gene: TRBD1; j_gene: TRBJ1-3; CDR3nt: TGTGCCAGCAAGATGGGACAGGGCTCTGGAAACACCATATATTTT; CDR3aa: CASKMGQGSGNTIYF
v_gene: TRBV6-1; abundance: NA; d_gene: NA; j_gene: TRBJ1-1; CDR3nt: TGTGCCAGCACCACAGGGCCAGGGGCGGAGGCTTTCTTT; CDR3aa: CASTTGPGAEAFF
v_gene: TRBV5-4; abundance: NA; d_gene: TRBD2; j_gene: TRBJ2-7; CDR3nt: TGTGCCAGCAGCACCCTAGCGGGAGCCTACGAGCAGTACTTC; CDR3aa: CASSTLAGAYEQYF